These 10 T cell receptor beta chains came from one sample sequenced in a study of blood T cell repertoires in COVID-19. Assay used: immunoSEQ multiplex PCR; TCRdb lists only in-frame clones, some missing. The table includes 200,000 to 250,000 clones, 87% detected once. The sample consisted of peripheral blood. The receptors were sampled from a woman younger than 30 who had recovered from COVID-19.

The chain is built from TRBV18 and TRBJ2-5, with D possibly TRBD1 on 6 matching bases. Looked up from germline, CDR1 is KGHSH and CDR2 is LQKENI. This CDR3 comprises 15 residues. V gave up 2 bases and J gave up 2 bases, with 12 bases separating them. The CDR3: CASSPGRTAQETQYF. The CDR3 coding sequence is TGTGCCAGCTCACCAGGTAGGACAGCTCAAGAGACCCAGTACTTC.

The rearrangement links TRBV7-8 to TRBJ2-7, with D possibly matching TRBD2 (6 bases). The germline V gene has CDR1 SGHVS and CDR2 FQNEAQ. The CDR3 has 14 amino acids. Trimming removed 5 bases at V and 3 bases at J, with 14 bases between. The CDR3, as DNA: TGTGCCAGCAGCACCCCCGGGAGAATCTACGAGCAGTACTTC. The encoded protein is CASSTPGRIYEQYF.

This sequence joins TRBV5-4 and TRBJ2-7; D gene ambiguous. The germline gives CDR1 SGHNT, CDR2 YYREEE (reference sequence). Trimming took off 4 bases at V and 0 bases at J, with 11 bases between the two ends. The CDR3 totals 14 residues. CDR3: CASSVDTYSYEQYF. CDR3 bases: TGTGCCAGCAGCGTTGACACCTACTCCTACGAGCAGTACTTC.

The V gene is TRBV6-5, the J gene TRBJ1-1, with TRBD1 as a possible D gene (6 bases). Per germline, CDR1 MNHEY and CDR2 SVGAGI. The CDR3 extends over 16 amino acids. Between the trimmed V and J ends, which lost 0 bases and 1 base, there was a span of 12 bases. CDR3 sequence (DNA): TGTGCCAGCAGTTACTCAGGGGGGGCCCGGAACACTGAAGCTTTCTTT. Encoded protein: CASSYSGGARNTEAFF.

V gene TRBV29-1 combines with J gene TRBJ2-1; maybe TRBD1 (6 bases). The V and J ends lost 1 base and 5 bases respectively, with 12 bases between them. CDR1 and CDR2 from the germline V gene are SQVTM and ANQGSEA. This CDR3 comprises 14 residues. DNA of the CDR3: TGCAGCGTTGAAGGGGGGCTCGCCGACAATGAGCAGTTCTTC. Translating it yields CSVEGGLADNEQFF.

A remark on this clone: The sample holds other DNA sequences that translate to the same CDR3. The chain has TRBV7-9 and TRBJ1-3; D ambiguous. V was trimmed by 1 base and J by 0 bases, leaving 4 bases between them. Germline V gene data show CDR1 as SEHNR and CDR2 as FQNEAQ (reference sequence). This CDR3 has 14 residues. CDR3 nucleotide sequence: TGTGCCAGCAGCTTAGGTAGCTCTGGAAACACCATATATTTT. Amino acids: CASSLGSSGNTIYF.

The CDR3 coding sequence is TGTGCCAGCAGCTTGACAGGGGCGCTTAGAGGGAATGAGCAGTTCTTC. Amino acids: CASSLTGALRGNEQFF. The chain recombines TRBV11-1 with TRBJ2-1, with 8 bases that match TRBD1. CDR3 length: 16 amino acids. V dropped 3 bases and J dropped 7; count of bases not matched to a gene: 11. The germline V gene has CDR1 SGHAT and CDR2 FQDESV (reference sequence).

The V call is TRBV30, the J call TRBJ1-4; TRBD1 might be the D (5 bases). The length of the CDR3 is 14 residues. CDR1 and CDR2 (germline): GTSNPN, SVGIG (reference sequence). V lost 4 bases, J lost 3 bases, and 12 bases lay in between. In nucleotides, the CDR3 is TGTGCCTGGACCCTGGGCAGGGCTAATGAAAAACTGTTTTTT. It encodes CAWTLGRANEKLFF.

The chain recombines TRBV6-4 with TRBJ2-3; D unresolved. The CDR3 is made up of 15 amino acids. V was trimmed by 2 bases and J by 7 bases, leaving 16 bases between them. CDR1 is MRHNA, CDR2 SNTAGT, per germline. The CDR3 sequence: CASSDTAQGENTQYF. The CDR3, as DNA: TGTGCCAGCAGTGACACAGCCCAAGGCGAAAATACGCAGTATTTT.

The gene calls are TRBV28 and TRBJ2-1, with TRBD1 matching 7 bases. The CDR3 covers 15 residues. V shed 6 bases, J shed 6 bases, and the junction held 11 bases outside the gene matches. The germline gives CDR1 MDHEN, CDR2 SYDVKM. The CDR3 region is CASRVGQVIRNEQFF. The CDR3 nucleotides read TGTGCCAGCAGGGTAGGACAGGTCATTCGCAATGAGCAGTTCTTC.